Shown below are 3 T cell receptor beta chains from a single sample sequenced in a study of monozygotic twins with inflammatory bowel disease. One entry per CDR3 protein, without DNA, is what TCRdb gives after re-calling the 5' RACE reads. The sample includes 350,000 to 500,000 distinct CDR3 sequences. Sample: blood. The receptors derive from a human donor with ulcerative colitis or Crohn's disease, or a healthy co-twin of an affected twin (not recorded which).

CDR3 protein: CSATPMGQNYNYEQYF. The V call is TRBV20-1, the J call TRBJ2-7; TCRdb reports TRBD1, a call that lacks DNA to check it against. The CDR3 has 16 residues. Germline CDR1 is DFQATT and CDR2 is SNEGSKA (reference sequence).

V and J are TRBV29-1 and TRBJ2-5; TCRdb returns TRBD2, unconfirmable since there is no DNA. The CDR3 covers 16 residues. Germline lookup yields CDR1 SQVTM and CDR2 ANQGSEA. CDR3: CSVDLAATTYQETQYF.

The rearrangement links TRBV20-1 to TRBJ2-7. There are 11 residues in the CDR3. Germline CDR1 and CDR2: DFQATT and SNEGSKA (reference sequence). CDR3: CSARLGYEQYF.